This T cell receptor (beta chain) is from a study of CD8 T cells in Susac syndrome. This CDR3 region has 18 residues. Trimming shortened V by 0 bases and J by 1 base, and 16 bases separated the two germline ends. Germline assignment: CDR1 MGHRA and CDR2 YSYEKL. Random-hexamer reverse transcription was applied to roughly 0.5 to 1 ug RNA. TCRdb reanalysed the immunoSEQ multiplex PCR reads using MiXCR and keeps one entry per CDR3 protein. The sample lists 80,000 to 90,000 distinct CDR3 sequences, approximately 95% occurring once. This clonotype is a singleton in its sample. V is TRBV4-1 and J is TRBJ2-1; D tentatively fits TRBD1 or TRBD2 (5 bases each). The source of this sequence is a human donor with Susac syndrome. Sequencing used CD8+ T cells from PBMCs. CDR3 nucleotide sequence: TGCGCCAGCAGCCAAGACCCACTGGGGGACCGATCCTACAATGAGCAGTTCTTC. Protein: CASSQDPLGDRSYNEQFF.